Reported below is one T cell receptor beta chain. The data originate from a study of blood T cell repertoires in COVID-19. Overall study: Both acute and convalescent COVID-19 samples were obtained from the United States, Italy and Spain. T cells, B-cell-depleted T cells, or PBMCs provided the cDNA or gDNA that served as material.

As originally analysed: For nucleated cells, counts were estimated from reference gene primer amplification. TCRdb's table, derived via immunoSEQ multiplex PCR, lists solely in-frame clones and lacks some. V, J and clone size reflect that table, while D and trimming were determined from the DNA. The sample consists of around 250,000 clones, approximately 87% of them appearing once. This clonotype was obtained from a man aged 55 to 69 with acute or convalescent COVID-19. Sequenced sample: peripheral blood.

This chain's CDR3 is CASSRGQGASGYTF. Here the CDR3 DNA reads TGTGCCAGCTCACGAGGACAGGGGGCGAGTGGCTACACCTTC. The chain uses TRBV18 and TRBJ1-2; 11 positions agree with TRBD1. The V segment lost 4 bases and the J segment 7 bases; nucleotides outside the gene matches: 5. The CDR3 is 14 residues long. Germline V gene lookup returns CDR1 KGHSH and CDR2 LQKENI. The entire variable domain, with the rest obtained from reference TRBV18 and TRBJ1-2, is as follows: NAGVMQNPRHLVRRRGQEARLRCSPMKGHSHVYWYRQLPEEGLKFMVYLQKENIIDESGMPKERFSAEFPKEGPSILRIQQVVRGDSAAYFCASSRGQGASGYTFGSGTRLTVV.